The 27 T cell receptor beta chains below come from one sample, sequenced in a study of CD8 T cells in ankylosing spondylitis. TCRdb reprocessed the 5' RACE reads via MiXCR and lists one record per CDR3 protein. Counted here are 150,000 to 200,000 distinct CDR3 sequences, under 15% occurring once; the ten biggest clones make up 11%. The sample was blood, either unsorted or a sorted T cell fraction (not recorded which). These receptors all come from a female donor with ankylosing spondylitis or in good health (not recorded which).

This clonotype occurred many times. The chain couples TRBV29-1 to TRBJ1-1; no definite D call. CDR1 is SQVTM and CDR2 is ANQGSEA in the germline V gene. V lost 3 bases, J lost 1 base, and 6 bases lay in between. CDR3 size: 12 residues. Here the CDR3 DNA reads TGCAGCGTTGATTTGGGGAACACTGAAGCTTTCTTT. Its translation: CSVDLGNTEAFF.

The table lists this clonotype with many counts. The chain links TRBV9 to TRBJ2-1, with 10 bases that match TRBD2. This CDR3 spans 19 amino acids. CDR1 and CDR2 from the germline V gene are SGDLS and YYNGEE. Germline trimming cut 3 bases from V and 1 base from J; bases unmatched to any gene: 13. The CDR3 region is CASSAPALPSGSSYNEQFF. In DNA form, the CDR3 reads TGTGCCAGCAGCGCCCCCGCCCTCCCTAGCGGGAGTTCCTACAATGAGCAGTTCTTC.

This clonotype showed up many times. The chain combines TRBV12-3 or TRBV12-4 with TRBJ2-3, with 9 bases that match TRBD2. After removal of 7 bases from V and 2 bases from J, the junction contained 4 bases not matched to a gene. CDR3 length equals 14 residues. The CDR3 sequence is CASTRLAATDTQYF. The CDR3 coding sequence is TGTGCCAGCACCAGACTAGCGGCCACAGATACGCAGTATTTT.

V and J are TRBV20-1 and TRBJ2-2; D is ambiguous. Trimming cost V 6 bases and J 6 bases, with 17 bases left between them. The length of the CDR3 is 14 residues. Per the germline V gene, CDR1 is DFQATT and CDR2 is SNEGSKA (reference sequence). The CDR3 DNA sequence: TGCAGTGCAGTGGAATTGAAGGGCGCCGGGGAGCTGTTTTTT. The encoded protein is CSAVELKGAGELFF.

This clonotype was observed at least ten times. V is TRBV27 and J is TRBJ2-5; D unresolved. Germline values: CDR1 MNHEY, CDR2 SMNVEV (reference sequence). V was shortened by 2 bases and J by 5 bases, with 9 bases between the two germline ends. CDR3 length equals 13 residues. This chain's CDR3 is CASSLVFSETQYF. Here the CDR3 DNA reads TGTGCCAGCAGTTTAGTCTTTTCTGAGACCCAGTACTTC.

The CDR3 reads CASSLGASLTDTQYF. The CDR3, as DNA: TGTGCCAGCAGCTTAGGGGCTAGCTTGACAGATACGCAGTATTTT. The genes are TRBV7-2 and TRBJ2-3, with a weak D call TRBD2 (5 bases). The ends were cut back, 1 base at V and 3 bases at J, with 11 bases in the middle. This CDR3 comprises 15 residues. Germline V gene sequence: CDR1 SGHTA, CDR2 FQGNSA. Variable domain in full (rest from reference TRBV7-2 and TRBJ2-3): GAGVSQSPSNKVTEKGKDVELRCDPISGHTALYWYRQSLGQGLEFLIYFQGNSAPDKSGLPSDRFSAERTGGSVSTLTIQRTQQEDSAVYLCASSLGASLTDTQYFGPGTRLTVL.

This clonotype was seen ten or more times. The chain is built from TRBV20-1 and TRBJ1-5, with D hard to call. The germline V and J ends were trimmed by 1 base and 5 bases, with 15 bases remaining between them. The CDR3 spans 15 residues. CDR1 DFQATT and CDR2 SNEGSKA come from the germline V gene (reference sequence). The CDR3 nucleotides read TGCAGTGCTAGAGCTCCCGGGAACTCGGATCAGCCCCAGCATTTT. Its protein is CSARAPGNSDQPQHF.

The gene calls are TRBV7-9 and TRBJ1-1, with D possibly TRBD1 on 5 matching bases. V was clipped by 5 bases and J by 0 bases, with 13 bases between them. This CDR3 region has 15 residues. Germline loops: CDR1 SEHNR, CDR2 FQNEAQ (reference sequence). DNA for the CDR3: TGTGCCAGCAGCCGTTTCGACAGCTTGAACACTGAAGCTTTCTTT. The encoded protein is CASSRFDSLNTEAFF.

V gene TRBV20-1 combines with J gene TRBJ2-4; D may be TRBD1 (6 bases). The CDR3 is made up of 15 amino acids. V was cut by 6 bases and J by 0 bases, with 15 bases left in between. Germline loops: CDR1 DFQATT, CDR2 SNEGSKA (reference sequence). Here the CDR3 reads CSANGQYQAKNIQYF. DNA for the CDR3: TGCAGTGCGAATGGACAGTATCAAGCCAAAAACATTCAGTACTTC.

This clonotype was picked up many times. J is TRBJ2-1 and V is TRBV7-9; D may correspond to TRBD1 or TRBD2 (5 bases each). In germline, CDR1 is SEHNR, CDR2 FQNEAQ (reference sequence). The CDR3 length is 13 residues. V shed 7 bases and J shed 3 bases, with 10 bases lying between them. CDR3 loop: CASTGDGYNEQFF. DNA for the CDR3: TGTGCCAGCACCGGGGACGGCTACAATGAGCAGTTCTTC.

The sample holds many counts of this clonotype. Here the CDR3 reads CATSRDLPGSGQPQHF. The CDR3 coding sequence is TGTGCCACCAGCAGAGATCTGCCGGGGTCCGGACAGCCCCAGCATTTT. The rearrangement joins TRBV15 to TRBJ1-5; D remains unclear. V lost 0 bases, J lost 7 bases, and 16 bases lay in between. The CDR3 has 16 residues. Germline loops: CDR1 LNHNV, CDR2 YYDKDF (reference sequence).

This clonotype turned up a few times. The CDR3 sequence is CASSTGSRSYNEQFF. The CDR3, as DNA: TGTGCCAGCAGTACCGGGAGTCGGTCCTACAATGAGCAGTTCTTC. The gene calls are TRBV6-2 or TRBV6-3 and TRBJ2-1; TRBD2 is a possible D gene (6 bases). This CDR3 has 15 amino acids. The V and J ends lost 5 bases and 1 base respectively, with 12 bases between them. CDR1 is MNHEY, CDR2 SVGEGT, per germline.

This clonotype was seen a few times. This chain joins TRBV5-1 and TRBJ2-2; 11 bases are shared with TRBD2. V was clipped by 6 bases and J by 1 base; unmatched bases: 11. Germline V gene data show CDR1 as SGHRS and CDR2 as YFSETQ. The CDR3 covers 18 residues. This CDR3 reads CASTRRSGTSGNTGELFF. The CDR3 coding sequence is TGCGCCAGCACCCGGCGGTCCGGGACTAGCGGGAACACCGGGGAGCTGTTTTTT.

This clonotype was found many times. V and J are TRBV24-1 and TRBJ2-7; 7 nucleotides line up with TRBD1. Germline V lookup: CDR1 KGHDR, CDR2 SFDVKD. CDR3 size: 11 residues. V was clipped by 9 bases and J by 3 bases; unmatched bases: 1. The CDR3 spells CATGDSYEQYF. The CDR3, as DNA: TGTGCCACCGGGGACAGCTACGAGCAGTACTTC.

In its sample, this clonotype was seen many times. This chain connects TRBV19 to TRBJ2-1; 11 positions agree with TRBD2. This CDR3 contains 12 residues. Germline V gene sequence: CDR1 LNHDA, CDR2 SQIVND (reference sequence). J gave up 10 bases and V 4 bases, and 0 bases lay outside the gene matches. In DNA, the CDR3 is TGTGCCAGTAGTACTAGCGGGAGGGAGCAGTTCTTC. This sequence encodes CASSTSGREQFF.

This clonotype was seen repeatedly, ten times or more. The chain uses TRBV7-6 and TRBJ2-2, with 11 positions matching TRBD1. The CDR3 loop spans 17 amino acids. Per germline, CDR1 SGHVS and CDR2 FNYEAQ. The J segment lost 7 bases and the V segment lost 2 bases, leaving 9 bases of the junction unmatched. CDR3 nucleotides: TGTGCCAGCAGCTTATTCGGGACAGGGGGTTTCAGCGGGGAGCTGTTTTTT. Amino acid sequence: CASSLFGTGGFSGELFF.

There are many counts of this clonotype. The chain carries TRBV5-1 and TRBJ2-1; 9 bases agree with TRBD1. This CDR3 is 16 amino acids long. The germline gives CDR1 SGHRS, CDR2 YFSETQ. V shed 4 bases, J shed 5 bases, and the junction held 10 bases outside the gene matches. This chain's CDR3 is CASSRAGTGTNNEQFF. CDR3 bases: TGCGCCAGCAGCCGAGCCGGGACAGGGACAAACAATGAGCAGTTCTTC.

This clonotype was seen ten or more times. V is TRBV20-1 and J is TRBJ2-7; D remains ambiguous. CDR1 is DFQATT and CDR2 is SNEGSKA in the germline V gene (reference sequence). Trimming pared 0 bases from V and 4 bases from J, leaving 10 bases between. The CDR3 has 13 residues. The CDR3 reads CSARDWSRYEQYF. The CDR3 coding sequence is TGCAGTGCTAGAGATTGGAGCAGATACGAGCAGTACTTC.

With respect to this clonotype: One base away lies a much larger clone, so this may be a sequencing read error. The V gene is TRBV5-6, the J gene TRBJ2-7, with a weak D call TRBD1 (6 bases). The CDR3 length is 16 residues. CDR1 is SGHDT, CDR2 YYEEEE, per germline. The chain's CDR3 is CASSLSKTGSPYELYF. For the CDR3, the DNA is TGTGCCAGCAGCCTCTCAAAGACAGGATCTCCCTACGAGCTGTACTTC. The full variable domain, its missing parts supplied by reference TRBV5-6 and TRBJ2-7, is DAGVTQSPTHLIKTRGQQVTLRCSPKSGHDTVSWYQQALGQGPQFIFQYYEEEERQRGNFPDRFSGHQFPNYSSELNVNALLLGDSALYLCASSLSKTGSPYELYFGPGTRLTVT.

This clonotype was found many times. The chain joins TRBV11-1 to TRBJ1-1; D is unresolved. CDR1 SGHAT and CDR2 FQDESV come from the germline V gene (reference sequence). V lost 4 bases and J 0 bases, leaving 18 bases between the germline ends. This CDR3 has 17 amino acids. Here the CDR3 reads CASSSGLWRTVNTEAFF. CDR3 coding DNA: TGTGCCAGCAGCTCGGGTTTGTGGAGGACGGTGAACACTGAAGCTTTCTTT.

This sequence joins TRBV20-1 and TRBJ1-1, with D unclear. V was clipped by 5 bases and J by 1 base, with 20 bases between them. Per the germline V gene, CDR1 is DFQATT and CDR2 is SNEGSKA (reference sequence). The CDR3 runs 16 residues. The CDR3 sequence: CSAEGRSRARNTEAFF. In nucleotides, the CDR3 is TGCAGTGCTGAGGGTCGGTCGAGGGCGAGGAACACTGAAGCTTTCTTT.

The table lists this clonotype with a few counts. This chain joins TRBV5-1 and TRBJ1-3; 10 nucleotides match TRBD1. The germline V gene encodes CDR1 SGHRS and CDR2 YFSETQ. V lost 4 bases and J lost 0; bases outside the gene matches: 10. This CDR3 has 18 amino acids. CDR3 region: CASSPAGTGVGSGNTIYF. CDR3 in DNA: TGCGCCAGCAGCCCAGCCGGGACAGGGGTCGGCTCTGGAAACACCATATATTTT.

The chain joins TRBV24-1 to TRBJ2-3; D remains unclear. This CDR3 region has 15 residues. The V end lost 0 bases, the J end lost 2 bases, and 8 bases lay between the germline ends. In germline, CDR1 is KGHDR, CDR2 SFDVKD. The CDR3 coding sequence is TGTGCCACCAGTGATTTGGAGGAGTTCACAGATACGCAGTATTTT. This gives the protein CATSDLEEFTDTQYF.

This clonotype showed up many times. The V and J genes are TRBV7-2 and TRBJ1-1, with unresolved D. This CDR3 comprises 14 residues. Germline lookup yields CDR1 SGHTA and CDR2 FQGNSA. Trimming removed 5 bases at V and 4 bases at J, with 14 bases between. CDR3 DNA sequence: TGTGCCAGCAGCCCTGGGCGGGCCTCCACTGAAGCTTTCTTT. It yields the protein CASSPGRASTEAFF.

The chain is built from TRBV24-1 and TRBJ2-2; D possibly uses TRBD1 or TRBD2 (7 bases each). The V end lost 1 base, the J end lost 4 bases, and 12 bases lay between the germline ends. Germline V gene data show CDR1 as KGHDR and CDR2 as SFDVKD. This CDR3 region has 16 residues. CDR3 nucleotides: TGTGCCACCAGTGATTTTCCCAGGGGGGGCACCGGGGAGCTGTTTTTT. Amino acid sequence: CATSDFPRGGTGELFF.

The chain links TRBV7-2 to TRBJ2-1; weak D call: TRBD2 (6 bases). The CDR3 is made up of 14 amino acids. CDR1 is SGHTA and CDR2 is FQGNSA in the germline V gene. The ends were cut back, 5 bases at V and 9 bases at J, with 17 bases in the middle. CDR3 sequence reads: CASSPVGGDGEQFF. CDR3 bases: TGTGCCAGCAGCCCAGTGGGAGGCGATGGTGAGCAGTTCTTC. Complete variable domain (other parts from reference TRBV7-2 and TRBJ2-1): GAGVSQSPSNKVTEKGKDVELRCDPISGHTALYWYRQSLGQGLEFLIYFQGNSAPDKSGLPSDRFSAERTGGSVSTLTIQRTQQEDSAVYLCASSPVGGDGEQFFGPGTRLTVL.

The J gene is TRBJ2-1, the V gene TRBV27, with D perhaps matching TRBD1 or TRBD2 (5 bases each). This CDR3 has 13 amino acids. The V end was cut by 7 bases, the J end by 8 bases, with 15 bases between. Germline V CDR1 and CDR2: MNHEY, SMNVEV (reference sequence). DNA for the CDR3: TGTGCCAGCAAAGGGACCGGCGCCTATGAGCAGTTCTTC. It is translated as CASKGTGAYEQFF.